These T cell receptor beta chains were read from a single sample in a study of blood T cell repertoires in COVID-19. Repertoires were generated with immunoSEQ multiplex PCR, while TCRdb's copy carries only in-frame clones and drops some. This table holds roughly 60,000 clones, about four fifths found once. The sample consisted of peripheral blood. Receptors were obtained from a human donor in a cohort sampled during active or convalescent COVID-19. Each CDR3 is given with its conserved first and last residue. Fields, in order: clone size, D gene, J gene, V gene, CDR3 protein, CDR3 DNA. The D gene is left open where the match is weak. Where a row states a size, it is once, few, many or the class of an expanded clone; other rows omit it.

- | TRBD2 | TRBJ2-3 | TRBV7-2 | CASSLMGLAGTDTQYF | TGTGCCAGCAGCTTAATGGGACTAGCAGGCACAGATACGCAGTATTTT
- | TRBD1 | TRBJ1-5 | TRBV19 | CASIPTGGFNQPQHF | TGTGCCAGTATCCCCACAGGGGGCTTCAATCAGCCCCAGCATTTT
- | TRBD2 | TRBJ2-7 | TRBV4-2 | CASSQDRGPSGSYEQYF | TGTGCCAGCAGCCAAGATCGGGGCCCTAGCGGCTCCTACGAGCAGTACTTC
- | - | TRBJ1-4 | TRBV28 | CASLHADAGPTNEKLFF | TGTGCCAGCCTCCACGCCGACGCAGGGCCAACTAATGAAAAACTGTTTTTT
- | TRBD1 | TRBJ1-1 | TRBV6-6 | CASRAGTGNTEAFF | TGTGCCAGCAGGGCCGGGACAGGAAACACTGAAGCTTTCTTT
- | TRBD2 | TRBJ2-2 | TRBV6-2/TRBV6-3 | CASSYSGGAYTGELFF | TGTGCCAGCAGTTACAGCGGGGGGGCCTACACCGGGGAGCTGTTTTTT
few | - | TRBJ2-1 | TRBV9 | CASSAQTWAPPYNEQFF | TGTGCCAGCAGCGCCCAAACGTGGGCTCCACCGTACAATGAGCAGTTCTTC
- | - | TRBJ1-1 | TRBV19 | CASSIVYSGAGDTEAFF | TGTGCCAGTAGTATAGTTTACTCGGGAGCTGGGGACACTGAAGCTTTCTTT
- | TRBD2 | TRBJ2-7 | TRBV24-1 | CATQTSGGGEQYF | TGTGCCACCCAGACTAGCGGGGGGGGCGAGCAGTACTTC
- | - | TRBJ1-1 | TRBV5-1 | CASSLKEQTTEAFF | TGCGCCAGCAGCTTGAAGGAGCAAACCACTGAAGCTTTCTTT
- | TRBD1 | TRBJ2-3 | TRBV19 | CASSRDRGITDTQYF | TGTGCCAGTAGTAGGGACAGGGGGATCACAGATACGCAGTATTTT
- | - | TRBJ1-2 | TRBV4-2 | CASSQDVSSTTYGYTF | TGTGCCAGCAGCCAAGATGTATCTTCAACTACCTATGGCTACACCTTC
- | - | TRBJ2-2 | TRBV6-2/TRBV6-3 | CASSYIDSTGELFF | TGTGCCAGCAGTTACATAGATAGCACCGGGGAGCTGTTTTTT
- | - | TRBJ1-2 | TRBV6-2/TRBV6-3 | CASSYSTTEGYTF | TGTGCCAGCAGTTACTCGACGACAGAAGGCTACACCTTC
- | TRBD2 | TRBJ2-1 | TRBV19 | CASSNSGGRSYNEQFF | TGTGCCAGTAGTAATAGCGGGGGGCGGTCCTACAATGAGCAGTTCTTC
- | - | TRBJ1-2 | TRBV12-3/TRBV12-4 | CASSTLGGVGYTF | TGTGCCAGCAGTACTCTGGGAGGGGTGGGCTACACCTTC
- | - | TRBJ1-5 | TRBV24-1 | CATRGHFQPQHF | TGTGCCACCCGTGGGCATTTTCAGCCCCAGCATTTT
- | - | TRBJ1-5 | TRBV27 | CASKPGHSNQPQHF | TGTGCCAGCAAACCGGGACACAGCAATCAGCCCCAGCATTTT
- | - | TRBJ2-2 | TRBV3-1/TRBV3-2 | CASSQDRLTGELFF | TGTGCCAGCAGCCAAGACAGGTTAACCGGGGAGCTGTTTTTT
- | TRBD2 | TRBJ2-3 | TRBV27 | CASSLGRGASGTQYF | TGTGCCAGCAGTTTAGGGCGGGGGGCCTCTGGTACGCAGTATTTT
- | TRBD2 | TRBJ2-1 | TRBV3-1/TRBV3-2 | CASSQEGSGGYNEQFF | TGTGCCAGCAGCCAAGAAGGTAGCGGGGGCTACAATGAGCAGTTCTTC
- | - | TRBJ1-2 | TRBV12-2 | CASRPGTGGAENYGYTF | TGTGCAAGTCGCCCCGGGACAGGGGGCGCTGAAAACTATGGCTACACCTTC
once | - | TRBJ1-2 | TRBV2 | CASNQAYYGYTF | TGTGCCAGCAATCAGGCCTACTATGGCTACACCTTC
- | - | TRBJ1-2 | TRBV6-5 | CASSRDTPYGYTF | TGTGCCAGCAGCCGGGACACTCCGTATGGCTACACCTTC
- | - | TRBJ1-1 | TRBV7-9 | CASSLGANTEAFF | TGTGCCAGCAGCTTAGGAGCGAACACTGAAGCTTTCTTT
- | TRBD1 | TRBJ1-3 | TRBV7-2 | CASSKTGGGGNTIYF | TGTGCCAGCAGCAAGACAGGGGGAGGGGGAAACACCATATATTTT
- | - | TRBJ2-1 | TRBV10-2 | CASTQSVAGEQFF | TGCGCCAGCACCCAGTCCGTCGCGGGGGAGCAGTTCTTC
- | - | TRBJ1-6 | TRBV6-5 | CASRPVQGTNSPLHF | TGTGCCAGCAGACCGGTCCAGGGGACTAATTCACCCCTCCACTTT
- | - | TRBJ2-2 | TRBV6-2/TRBV6-3 | CASSYGRRDTGELFF | TGTGCCAGCAGTTACGGTAGGCGGGACACCGGGGAGCTGTTTTTT
- | - | TRBJ1-4 | TRBV2 | CASRVRVTNEKLFF | TGTGCCAGCAGGGTCCGGGTTACTAATGAAAAACTGTTTTTT
once | TRBD1 | TRBJ2-7 | TRBV4-3 | CASSQDTGTGTYEQYF | TGCGCCAGCAGCCAGGACACCGGGACAGGGACCTACGAGCAGTACTTC
- | - | TRBJ1-2 | TRBV24-1 | CATSESGDYGYTF | TGTGCCACCAGTGAATCAGGGGACTATGGCTACACCTTC
once | - | TRBJ2-7 | TRBV7-2 | CASSPLAGFSYEQYF | TGTGCCAGCAGCCCTTTAGCCGGCTTTTCCTACGAGCAGTACTTC
- | TRBD1 | TRBJ1-4 | TRBV4-1 | CASSHRSQGNEKLFF | TGCGCCAGCAGCCATAGGTCACAGGGGAATGAAAAACTGTTTTTT
- | TRBD1 | TRBJ1-6 | TRBV3-1/TRBV3-2 | CASSQGTGGSPLHF | TGTGCCAGCAGCCAAGGGACAGGGGGCTCACCCCTCCACTTT
- | - | TRBJ2-7 | TRBV5-4 | CASSTGQLYEQYF | TGTGCCAGCAGCACCGGACAGCTCTACGAGCAGTACTTC
- | - | TRBJ1-5 | TRBV2 | CASSVETISNQPQHF | TGTGCCAGCAGTGTAGAGACAATTAGCAATCAGCCCCAGCATTTT
few | TRBD2 | TRBJ2-1 | TRBV6-4 | CASSEASGELKQFF | TGTGCCAGCAGTGAGGCTAGCGGGGAGTTAAAGCAGTTCTTC
- | TRBD1 | TRBJ2-3 | TRBV27 | CASRLAGTGALYTDTQYF | TGTGCCAGCAGACTGGCCGGGACAGGGGCCCTTTACACAGATACGCAGTATTTT
- | TRBD2 | TRBJ2-1 | TRBV6-2/TRBV6-3 | CASSSQRTSGADEQFF | TGTGCCAGCAGTTCTCAGAGGACTAGCGGGGCCGATGAGCAGTTCTTC
- | - | TRBJ2-3 | TRBV24-1 | CATSGEFTDTQYF | TGTGCCACCAGTGGTGAGTTCACAGATACGCAGTATTTT
- | TRBD1 | TRBJ2-1 | TRBV10-3 | CAISAGQGAYNEQFF | TGTGCCATCAGTGCGGGACAGGGGGCATACAATGAGCAGTTCTTC
- | - | TRBJ2-7 | TRBV19 | CASSPGQGSIYEQYF | TGTGCCAGTAGTCCGGGGCAGGGGTCCATCTACGAGCAGTACTTC